The 32 T cell receptor beta chains below were found in one sample sequenced in a study of regulatory T cells in long-lasting Graves disease. The time point: persistent/refractory GD, antithyroid drugs over 5 years with positive TRAb. The TCR library was prepared using RNA isolated from PBMCs. Construction of the TCR beta libraries employed iRepertoire HTBI primers in conjunction with Arm-PCR of CDR3 regions. Each CDR3 protein is one row after TCRdb ran MiXCR on the multiplex PCR reads. Among a few hundred thousand distinct CDR3 sequences listed, around 20% were seen once. The specimen was peripheral blood mononuclear cells (PBMCs), collected when the disease was refractory, from a patient treated with antithyroid drugs. The source of these receptors is a female donor with Graves disease.

The chain links TRBV7-2 to TRBJ1-1; 7 bases map to TRBD1. The CDR3 totals 14 residues. The germline V gene has CDR1 SGHTA and CDR2 FQGNSA. V lost 6 bases and J lost 3; bases outside the gene matches: 7. CDR3 sequence reads: CASRYRGLDTEAFF. Here the CDR3 DNA reads TGTGCCAGCAGGTACAGGGGTTTGGACACTGAAGCTTTCTTT. The complete variable domain, with remaining parts taken from reference TRBV7-2 and TRBJ1-1, reads GAGVSQSPSNKVTEKGKDVELRCDPISGHTALYWYRQSLGQGLEFLIYFQGNSAPDKSGLPSDRFSAERTGGSVSTLTIQRTQQEDSAVYLCASRYRGLDTEAFFGQGTRLTVV.

This clonotype was counted at least ten times. The chain combines TRBV2 with TRBJ1-1, with a possible D match to TRBD1 (6 bases). The CDR3 has 15 amino acids. The germline gives CDR1 SNHLY, CDR2 FYNNEI. V gave up 5 bases and J gave up 11 bases, with 24 bases separating them. The CDR3 nucleotides are TGTGCCAGCAGTTCTTCAGGCGGGGAGGGGGTAAGGGCTTTCTTT. Amino acid sequence: CASSSSGGEGVRAFF. Full variable domain (missing parts from reference TRBV2 and TRBJ1-1): EPEVTQTPSHQVTQMGQEVILRCVPISNHLYFYWYRQILGQKVEFLVSFYNNEISEKSEIFDDQFSVERPDGSNFTLKIRSTKLEDSAMYFCASSSSGGEGVRAFFGQGTRLTVV.

This clonotype was seen many times. This chain links TRBV29-1 with TRBJ1-1; 7 nucleotides align to TRBD1. V shed 6 bases and J 0 bases; nucleotides not matched to a gene: 4. There are 13 residues in the CDR3. CDR1 SQVTM and CDR2 ANQGSEA come from the germline V gene. This CDR3 is CSVAGTVNTEAFF. The CDR3 coding sequence is TGCAGCGTAGCCGGGACAGTGAACACTGAAGCTTTCTTT.

This clonotype was counted at least ten times. The CDR3 sequence is CASRRGLAGSNEQFF. CDR3 coding DNA: TGTGCCAGCAGAAGGGGACTAGCGGGATCGAACGAGCAGTTCTTC. This rearrangement joins TRBV6-2 or TRBV6-3 to TRBJ2-1; 13 bases agree with TRBD2. This CDR3 is built from 15 residues. CDR1 and CDR2 (germline): MNHEY, SVGEGT. V gave up 6 bases and J gave up 10 bases; unmatched junction bases: 9.

This clonotype was recorded many times. The V gene is TRBV11-2, the J gene TRBJ2-7, with a possible D match to TRBD1 (6 bases). Trimming removed 5 bases at V and 0 bases at J, with 11 bases between. Germline V gene sequence: CDR1 SGHAT, CDR2 FQNNGV. CDR3 length: 14 amino acids. CDR3 sequence: CASSAHRVSYEQYF. CDR3 in DNA: TGTGCCAGCAGCGCTCACAGGGTCTCCTACGAGCAGTACTTC.

This clonotype occurred a few times. The chain recombines TRBV19 with TRBJ1-5; no reliable D call. Germline values: CDR1 LNHDA, CDR2 SQIVND (reference sequence). This CDR3 has 16 amino acids. The V end lost 5 bases, the J end lost 4 bases, and 18 bases lay between the germline ends. The CDR3 loop reads CASSLTGRVGNQPQHF. The CDR3 DNA reads TGTGCCAGTAGTCTTACGGGGAGGGTAGGGAATCAGCCCCAGCATTTT. Full variable domain (outside the CDR3, taken from reference TRBV19 and TRBJ1-5): DGGITQSPKYLFRKEGQNVTLSCEQNLNHDAMYWYRQDPGQGLRLIYYSQIVNDFQKGDIAEGYSVSREKKESFPLTVTSAQKNPTAFYLCASSLTGRVGNQPQHFGDGTRLSIL.

This clonotype was detected only once. The V gene is TRBV11-2, the J gene TRBJ2-5; no definite D call. CDR3 length: 12 amino acids. The ends were cut back, 5 bases at V and 7 bases at J, with 11 bases in the middle. Germline-derived CDR1 and CDR2 are SGHAT and FQNNGV. The CDR3 region is CASSRHPGTQYF. In DNA form, the CDR3 reads TGTGCCAGCAGCCGACACCCAGGGACCCAGTACTTC.

The V gene is TRBV28, the J gene TRBJ2-1, with TRBD2 identical over 8 bases. The CDR3 consists of 14 residues. The V gene's germline CDR1 is MDHEN and CDR2 SYDVKM. Trimming at V came to 6 bases and at J to 10 bases, leaving 11 bases not matched to a gene. CDR3 sequence reads: CASRTRAGGPEQFF. DNA for the CDR3: TGTGCCAGCAGAACCAGGGCGGGAGGCCCGGAGCAGTTCTTC.

At least ten counts were recorded for this clonotype. The chain employs TRBV2 and TRBJ1-1, with D hard to call. Looked up from germline, CDR1 is SNHLY and CDR2 is FYNNEI. The length of the CDR3 is 14 residues. Trimming took 7 bases from V and 5 from J, leaving 17 bases between them. For the CDR3, the DNA is TGTGCCAGCACCCCCCTTTGGGCTTTTACTGAAGCTTTCTTT. This codes for CASTPLWAFTEAFF.

This chain connects TRBV5-1 to TRBJ2-3; tentatively, D is TRBD2 (5 bases). V shed 4 bases and J shed 4 bases, with 16 bases lying between them. In germline, CDR1 is SGHRS, CDR2 YFSETQ. The CDR3 spans 15 residues. The CDR3 loop reads CASSPSSGFSDTQYF. In DNA form, the CDR3 reads TGCGCCAGCAGCCCTTCGTCGGGATTTTCAGATACGCAGTATTTT.

The chain joins TRBV12-3 or TRBV12-4 to TRBJ1-3; D might be TRBD1 (5 bases). The CDR3 is 14 residues long. V lost 7 bases, J lost 2 bases, and 12 bases lay in between. Here the CDR3 DNA reads TGTGCCAGCAACCCATTGGGGGCTGGAAACACCATATATTTT. It translates to CASNPLGAGNTIYF.

The chain carries TRBV28 and TRBJ2-3; 10 nucleotides agree with TRBD1. Germline V lookup: CDR1 MDHEN, CDR2 SYDVKM. The CDR3 has 15 amino acids. With 6 bases clipped from V and 5 bases from J, the junction kept 8 bases outside the gene matches. CDR3 sequence reads: CASRSEGTGEDTQYF. The CDR3 coding sequence is TGTGCCAGCAGGTCAGAGGGGACAGGGGAAGATACGCAGTATTTT.

The chain has TRBV3-1 and TRBJ1-5; D remains ambiguous. Germline CDR1 is LGHDT and CDR2 is YNNKEL (reference sequence). This CDR3 comprises 17 residues. Trimming cost V 0 bases and J 0 bases, with 12 bases left between them. Here the CDR3 DNA reads TGTGCCAGCAGCCAAGACCCAACGGATCATAGCAATCAGCCCCAGCATTTT. As protein: CASSQDPTDHSNQPQHF.

This clonotype was seen a few times. The chain is built from TRBV11-2 and TRBJ2-2; 7 positions agree with TRBD2. There are 13 residues in the CDR3. CDR1 and CDR2 (germline): SGHAT, FQNNGV. After removal of 4 bases from V and 6 bases from J, the junction contained 2 bases not matched to a gene. Here the CDR3 DNA reads TGTGCCAGCAGCTCGGCGGGGGCCGGGGAGCTGTTTTTT. As protein: CASSSAGAGELFF.

This clonotype showed up just once. Here the CDR3 DNA reads TGTGCCATCAGGGACAGCAGCACAGATACGCAGTATTTT. Protein: CAIRDSSTDTQYF. The chain employs TRBV10-3 and TRBJ2-3, with TRBD1 as a possible D gene (6 bases). Trimming stripped 6 bases from V and 0 bases from J, with 7 bases between. Germline CDR1 ENHRY, CDR2 SYGVKD. The CDR3 covers 13 residues.

This clonotype was observed many times. The chain has TRBV28 and TRBJ1-1, with D perhaps TRBD1 (5 bases). Germline-derived CDR1 and CDR2 are MDHEN and SYDVKM. The V and J ends lost 6 bases and 0 bases respectively, with 11 bases between them. CDR3 length: 14 amino acids. This CDR3 reads CASSRALMNTEAFF. The CDR3 DNA is TGTGCCAGCAGCAGGGCGTTAATGAACACTGAAGCTTTCTTT.

This clonotype was counted between two and nine times. The chain joins TRBV7-2 to TRBJ2-7, with unresolved D. The CDR3 length is 15 residues. V lost 5 bases and J lost 0, with 14 bases in between. Germline V gene lookup returns CDR1 SGHTA and CDR2 FQGNSA. The CDR3 region is CASSRPDGGSYEQYF. The CDR3 DNA reads as TGTGCCAGCAGCCGCCCAGACGGTGGCTCCTACGAGCAGTACTTC.

This clonotype was observed at least ten times. The chain combines TRBV18 with TRBJ2-7, with D hard to call. CDR3 length: 11 residues. The ends were cut back, 8 bases at V and 5 bases at J, with 10 bases in the middle. CDR1 KGHSH and CDR2 LQKENI come from the germline V gene. DNA for the CDR3: TGTGCCAGCAGCCCTCGCCACGAGCAGTACTTC. Amino acids: CASSPRHEQYF.

The CDR3 bases are TGTGCCAGTAAGCAAGCGAACACCGGGGAGCTGTTTTTT. Its translation is CASKQANTGELFF. The rearrangement uses TRBV19 and TRBJ2-2, with D uncertain. Between the trimmed V and J ends, which lost 7 bases and 0 bases, there was a span of 6 bases. The CDR3 is 13 residues long. CDR1 is LNHDA, CDR2 SQIVND, per germline (reference sequence).

V gene TRBV24-1 combines with J gene TRBJ2-5; D remains unclear. There are 12 residues in the CDR3. From germline, CDR1 is KGHDR and CDR2 SFDVKD. V was pared by 5 bases and J by 4 bases, with 7 bases between. CDR3 nucleotide sequence: TGTGCCACCAGTGGCTCATCAGAGACCCAGTACTTC. Its protein is CATSGSSETQYF.

The CDR3 here is CASSDRDRVREQYF. The CDR3 coding sequence is TGTGCCAGCAGCGACCGGGACAGGGTAAGAGAGCAGTACTTC. The V gene is TRBV2, the J gene TRBJ2-7, with TRBD1 matching over 9 bases. V was pared by 6 bases and J by 7 bases, with 10 bases of the junction left unmatched. Germline CDR1 is SNHLY and CDR2 is FYNNEI. The CDR3 is 14 residues long.

This clonotype appeared many times. The chain combines TRBV28 with TRBJ1-2; 7 bases are a match to TRBD1. The CDR3 has 16 amino acids. Germline V gene lookup returns CDR1 MDHEN and CDR2 SYDVKM. The trim removed 6 bases at V and 1 base at J, leaving 11 bases unmatched. This chain's CDR3 is CASRDRGDRLNYGYTF. The CDR3 bases are TGTGCCAGCAGAGACCGTGGGGACAGACTTAACTATGGCTACACCTTC.

Points on this clonotype: This is likely a read error, given that the CDR3 carries no conserved phenylalanine or tryptophan at its end. The limits of the CDR3 on the DNA are not certain, so only TCRdb's listed CDR3 is given. The J gene is TRBJ1-1, the V gene TRBV3-1; the table's D call, TRBD1, was not checked against the DNA. The CDR3 is 11 residues long, counting both termini. Germline V lookup: CDR1 LGHDT, CDR2 YNNKEL (reference sequence). CDR3 sequence: CASSQCPPRGK.

A few counts support this clonotype. The CDR3 sequence: CASSLSSGRAGELFF. Here the CDR3 DNA reads TGTGCCAGCAGCCTATCTAGCGGGAGGGCCGGGGAGCTGTTTTTT. The chain is built from TRBV7-2 and TRBJ2-2; 12 bases map to TRBD2. This CDR3 has 15 amino acids. Germline CDR1 reads SGHTA; CDR2 reads FQGNSA. The V and J ends lost 5 bases and 6 bases, in that order; junction bases with no gene match: 4. The variable domain in full, completed from reference TRBV7-2 and TRBJ2-2, reads GAGVSQSPSNKVTEKGKDVELRCDPISGHTALYWYRQSLGQGLEFLIYFQGNSAPDKSGLPSDRFSAERTGGSVSTLTIQRTQQEDSAVYLCASSLSSGRAGELFFGEGSRLTVL.

This clonotype was seen at least ten times. The CDR3 nucleotides are TGTGCCAGCAGCTTAAAAACGCTAGCGGGAGGACCCGGGGAGCTGTTTTTT. Encoded protein: CASSLKTLAGGPGELFF. The V gene is TRBV7-3, the J gene TRBJ2-2, with 11 bases that match TRBD2. After removal of 1 base from V and 6 bases from J, the junction contained 7 bases not matched to a gene. CDR1 SGHTA and CDR2 FQGTGA come from the germline V gene. The CDR3 length is 17 residues.

The chain uses TRBV9 and TRBJ2-7, with 10 bases aligning to TRBD1. Germline trimming cut 4 bases from V and 2 bases from J; bases unmatched to any gene: 6. The germline V gene has CDR1 SGDLS and CDR2 YYNGEE. The CDR3 loop spans 15 amino acids. CDR3 sequence (DNA): TGTGCCAGCAGCCCCACCGGGACAGGGGCCTACGAGCAGTACTTC. Its protein product is CASSPTGTGAYEQYF.

The chain links TRBV28 to TRBJ2-1; a weak D match, TRBD1 (6 bases). This CDR3 is 16 amino acids long. V gave up 7 bases and J gave up 6 bases, with 22 bases separating them. The germline V gene has CDR1 MDHEN and CDR2 SYDVKM. The CDR3 loop is CASMSLGAISFNEQFF. CDR3 nucleotide sequence: TGTGCCAGCATGAGTCTGGGGGCGATATCTTTCAATGAGCAGTTCTTC. Based on the CDR3 plus reference TRBV28 and TRBJ2-1, the full variable domain is DVKVTQSSRYLVKRTGEKVFLECVQDMDHENMFWYRQDPGLGLRLIYFSYDVKMKEKGDIPEGYSVSREKKERFSLILESASTNQTSMYLCASMSLGAISFNEQFFGPGTRLTVL.

This clonotype occurred a few times. The genes are TRBV5-1 and TRBJ1-1, with D perhaps matching TRBD1 (6 bases). Germline V gene sequence: CDR1 SGHRS, CDR2 YFSETQ. The germline V and J ends were trimmed by 4 bases and 5 bases, with 12 bases remaining between them. The CDR3 is made up of 13 amino acids. The CDR3 region is CASSTTGWTEAFF. The DNA of the CDR3 is TGCGCCAGCAGCACCACAGGGTGGACTGAAGCTTTCTTT.

Ten or more counts support this clonotype. This chain links TRBV7-2 with TRBJ2-7; 14 nucleotides agree with TRBD2. Germline values: CDR1 SGHTA, CDR2 FQGNSA. V lost 5 bases, J lost 6 bases, and 3 bases stayed unmatched. This CDR3 has 14 amino acids. The CDR3 DNA follows: TGTGCCAGCAGCCCGGGACTAGCGGGAGTCGAGCAGTACTTC. Its translation: CASSPGLAGVEQYF. The complete variable domain, with remaining parts taken from reference TRBV7-2 and TRBJ2-7, reads GAGVSQSPSNKVTEKGKDVELRCDPISGHTALYWYRQSLGQGLEFLIYFQGNSAPDKSGLPSDRFSAERTGGSVSTLTIQRTQQEDSAVYLCASSPGLAGVEQYFGPGTRLTVT.

To note about this clonotype: A much larger clone differs from this one at a single base, so this may be a read error. The chain recombines TRBV28 with TRBJ2-7; D gene unclear. The germline V and J ends were trimmed by 7 bases and 8 bases, with 15 bases remaining between them. This CDR3 comprises 12 residues. Per the germline V gene, CDR1 is MDHEN and CDR2 is SYDVKM. CDR3 protein: CASTPDSIKQYF. The CDR3, as DNA: TGTGCCAGCACGCCAGACTCGATCAAGCAGTACTTC.

This clonotype was detected ten times or more. V usage is TRBV11-2 and J usage is TRBJ2-5; D is tentatively TRBD1 or TRBD2 (6 bases each). The CDR3 totals 17 residues. CDR1 and CDR2 from the germline V gene are SGHAT and FQNNGV. V shed 5 bases and J shed 1 base, with 20 bases lying between them. CDR3 nucleotides: TGTGCCAGCAGCCTGGAGGGAGGTCGGGGGCCCCAAGAGACCCAGTACTTC. Translated: CASSLEGGRGPQETQYF.

J is TRBJ2-7 and V is TRBV11-2, with 11 bases identical to TRBD2. V lost 2 bases and J lost 2; bases outside the gene matches: 8. The CDR3 spans 17 residues. Germline lookup yields CDR1 SGHAT and CDR2 FQNNGV. CDR3 region: CASSLFRLAGLTYEQYF. CDR3 bases: TGTGCCAGCAGCTTATTCCGACTAGCGGGGCTCACCTACGAGCAGTACTTC.